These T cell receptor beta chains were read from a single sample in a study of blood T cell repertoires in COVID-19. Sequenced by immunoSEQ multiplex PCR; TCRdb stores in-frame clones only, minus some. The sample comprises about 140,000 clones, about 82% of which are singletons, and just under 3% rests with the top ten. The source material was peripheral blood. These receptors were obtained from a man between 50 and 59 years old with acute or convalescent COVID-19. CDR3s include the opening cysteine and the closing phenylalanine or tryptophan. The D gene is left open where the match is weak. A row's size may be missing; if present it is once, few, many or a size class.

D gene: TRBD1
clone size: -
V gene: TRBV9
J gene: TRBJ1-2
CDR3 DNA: TGTGCCAGCAGCGTAGGGGACAGCCACAGCTATGGCTACACCTTC
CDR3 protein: CASSVGDSHSYGYTF

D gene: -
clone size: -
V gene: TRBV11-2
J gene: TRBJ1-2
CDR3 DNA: TGTGCCAGCAGCTTAGCCCCCGGCGGAACCTATGGCTACACCTTC
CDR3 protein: CASSLAPGGTYGYTF

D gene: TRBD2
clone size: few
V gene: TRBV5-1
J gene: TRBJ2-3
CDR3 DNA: TGCGCCAGCAGAGGGACTAGCGAGGATACGCAGTATTTT
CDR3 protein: CASRGTSEDTQYF

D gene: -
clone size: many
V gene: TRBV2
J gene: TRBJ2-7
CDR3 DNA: TGTGCCAGCGTTCGGTACGAGCAGTACTTC
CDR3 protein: CASVRYEQYF

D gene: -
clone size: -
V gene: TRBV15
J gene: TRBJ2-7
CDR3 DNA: TGTGCCACCAGCAGAGACAGGGCCGAGCAGTACTTC
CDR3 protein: CATSRDRAEQYF

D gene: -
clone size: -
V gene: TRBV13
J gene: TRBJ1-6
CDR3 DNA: TGTGCCAGCACCAGGGGAGAGTCTAATTCACCCCTCCACTTT
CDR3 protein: CASTRGESNSPLHF

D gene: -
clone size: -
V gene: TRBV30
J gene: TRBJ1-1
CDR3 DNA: TGTGCCTGGAGTGTGTCTTTCGGGGGAGACACTGAAGCTTTCTTT
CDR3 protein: CAWSVSFGGDTEAFF

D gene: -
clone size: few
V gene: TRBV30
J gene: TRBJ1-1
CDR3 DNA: TGTGCCTGGGCGCGTATTGTGAGCACTGAAGCTTTCTTT
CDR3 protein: CAWARIVSTEAFF

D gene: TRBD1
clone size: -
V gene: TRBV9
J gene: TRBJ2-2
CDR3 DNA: TGTGCCAGCAGCGTAGCTGGGGGATACGGGGGACAGGGAGTGACCGGGGAGCTGTTTTTT
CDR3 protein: CASSVAGGYGGQGVTGELFF

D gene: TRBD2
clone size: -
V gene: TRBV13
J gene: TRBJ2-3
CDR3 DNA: TGTGCCAGCAGCTCAAAGGGCGGACTAGCGGGAGTAGGTACAGATACGCAGTATTTT
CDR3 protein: CASSSKGGLAGVGTDTQYF

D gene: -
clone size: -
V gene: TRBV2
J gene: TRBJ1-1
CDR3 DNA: TGTGCCAGCAGCGGAAATTGGGCGATTAACACTGAAGCTTTCTTT
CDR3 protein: CASSGNWAINTEAFF

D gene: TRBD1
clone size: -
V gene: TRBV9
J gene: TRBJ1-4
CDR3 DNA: TGTGCCAGCAGTATGGACAGGTCGGGGGAAAAACTGTTTTTT
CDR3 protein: CASSMDRSGEKLFF

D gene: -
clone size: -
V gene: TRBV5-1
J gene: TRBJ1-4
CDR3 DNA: TGCGCCAGCAGCTTGACGGGGAGACCTAATGAAAAACTGTTTTTT
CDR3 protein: CASSLTGRPNEKLFF

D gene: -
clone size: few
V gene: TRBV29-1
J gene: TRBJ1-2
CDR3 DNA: TGCAGCGTTGAAGACAGGGGATTCTATGGCTACACCTTC
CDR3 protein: CSVEDRGFYGYTF

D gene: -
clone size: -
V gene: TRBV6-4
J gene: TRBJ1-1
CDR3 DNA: TGTGCCAGCAGTGACTCAGACAGGAACACTGAAGCTTTCTTT
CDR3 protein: CASSDSDRNTEAFF

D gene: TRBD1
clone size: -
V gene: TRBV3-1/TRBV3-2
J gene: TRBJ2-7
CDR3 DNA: TGTGCCAGCAGCCGGGACAGCCAGACCTACGAGCAGTACTTC
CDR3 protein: CASSRDSQTYEQYF

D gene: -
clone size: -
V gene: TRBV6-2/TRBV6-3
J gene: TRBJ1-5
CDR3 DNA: TGTGCCAGCAGTTCCGGGACAAGTTATCAGCCCCAGCATTTT
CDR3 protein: CASSSGTSYQPQHF

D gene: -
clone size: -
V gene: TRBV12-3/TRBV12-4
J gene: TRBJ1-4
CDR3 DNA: TGTGCCAGCAGTCCCTCAACTAATGAAAAACTGTTTTTT
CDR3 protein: CASSPSTNEKLFF

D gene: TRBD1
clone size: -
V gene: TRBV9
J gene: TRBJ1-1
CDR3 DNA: TGTGCCAGCAGCGGAACAGGGGTCGCTGAAGCTTTCTTT
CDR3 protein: CASSGTGVAEAFF

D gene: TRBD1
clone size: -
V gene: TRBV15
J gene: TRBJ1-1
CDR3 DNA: TGTGCCACCAGCAGAGGATTCGAGGGGGCCGAGGCTTTCTTT
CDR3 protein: CATSRGFEGAEAFF

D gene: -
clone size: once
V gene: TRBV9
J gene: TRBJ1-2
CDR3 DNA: TGTGCCAGCAGCCCCGGGACTTATGGCTACACCTTC
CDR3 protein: CASSPGTYGYTF

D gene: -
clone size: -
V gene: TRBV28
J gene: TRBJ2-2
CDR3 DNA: TGTGCCAGCAATATCCCCGGGTCGAACACCGGGGAGCTGTTTTTT
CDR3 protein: CASNIPGSNTGELFF

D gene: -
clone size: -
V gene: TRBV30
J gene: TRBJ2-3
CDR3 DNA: TGTGCCTGGAGCCTACTTGCGGGCACAGATACGCAGTATTTT
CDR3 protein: CAWSLLAGTDTQYF

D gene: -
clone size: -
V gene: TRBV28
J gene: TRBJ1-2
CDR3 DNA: TGTGCCAGCAGTTCTACTACACTAATCTATGGCTACACCTTC
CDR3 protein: CASSSTTLIYGYTF

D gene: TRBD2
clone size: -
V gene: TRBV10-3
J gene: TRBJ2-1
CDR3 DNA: TGTGCCATCCGGGGGGTGGACAATGAGCAGTTCTTC
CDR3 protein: CAIRGVDNEQFF

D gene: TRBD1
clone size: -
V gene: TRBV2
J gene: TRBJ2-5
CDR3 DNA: TGTGCCAGCATTCTCGACAGGGGAGTTGACGAGACCCAGTACTTC
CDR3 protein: CASILDRGVDETQYF

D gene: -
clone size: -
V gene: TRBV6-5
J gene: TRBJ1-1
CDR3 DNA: TGTGCCAGCACCATCGAAAGGGGCACTGAAGCTTTCTTT
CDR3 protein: CASTIERGTEAFF

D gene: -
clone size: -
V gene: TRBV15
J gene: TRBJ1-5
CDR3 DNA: TGTGCCACCAGCAGCAGATTGAATCAGCCCCAGCATTTT
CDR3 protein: CATSSRLNQPQHF

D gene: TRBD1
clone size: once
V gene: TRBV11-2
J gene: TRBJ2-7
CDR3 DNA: TGTGCCAGCAGGTCCTGGGACAGGTACTCCTACGAGCAGTACTTC
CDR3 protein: CASRSWDRYSYEQYF

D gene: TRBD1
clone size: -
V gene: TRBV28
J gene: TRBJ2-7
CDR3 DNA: TGTGCCAGCAGTTCGGGACAGTCCTACGAGCAGTACTTC
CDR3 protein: CASSSGQSYEQYF

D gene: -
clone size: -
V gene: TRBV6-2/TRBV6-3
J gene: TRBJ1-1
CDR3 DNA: TGTGCCAGCAGTTACTCGCCACAGGGCGAAGCTTTCTTT
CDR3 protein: CASSYSPQGEAFF

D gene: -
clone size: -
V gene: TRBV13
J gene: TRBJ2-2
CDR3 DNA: TGTGCCAGCACCACTGTCCGGGGTCGCACCGGGGAGCTGTTTTTT
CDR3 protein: CASTTVRGRTGELFF

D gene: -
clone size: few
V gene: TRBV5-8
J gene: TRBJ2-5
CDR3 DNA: TGTGCCAGCAGCTTATATCCAGGGGGGAAAGAGACCCAGTACTTC
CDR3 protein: CASSLYPGGKETQYF

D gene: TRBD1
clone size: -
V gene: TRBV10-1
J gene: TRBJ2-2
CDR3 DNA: TGCGCCAGCAGTCCCTCGACAGGGAGCACCGGGGAGCTGTTTTTT
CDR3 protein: CASSPSTGSTGELFF

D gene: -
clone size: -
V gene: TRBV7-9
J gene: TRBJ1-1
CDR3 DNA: TGTGCCAGCAGCTTAGCAGGGGCGGAAACTGAAGCTTTCTTT
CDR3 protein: CASSLAGAETEAFF

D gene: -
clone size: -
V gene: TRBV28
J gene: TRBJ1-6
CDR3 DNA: TGTGCCAGCAGTCCTATAATTCAACCCCTCCACTTT
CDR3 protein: CASSPIIQPLHF

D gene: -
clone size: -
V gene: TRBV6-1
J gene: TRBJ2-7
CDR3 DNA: TGTGCCAGCAGTGAAACTACAGGGCCGGGGGAGCAGTACTTC
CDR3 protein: CASSETTGPGEQYF

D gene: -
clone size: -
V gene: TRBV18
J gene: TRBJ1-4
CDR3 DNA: TGTGCCAGCTCACCACGGGGGGTGCTTGAAAAACTGTTTTTT
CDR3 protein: CASSPRGVLEKLFF

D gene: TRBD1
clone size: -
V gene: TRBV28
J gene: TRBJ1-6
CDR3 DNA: TGTGCCAGCAGGGAATTGACAGGGGATAATTCACCCCTCCACTTT
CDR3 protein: CASRELTGDNSPLHF

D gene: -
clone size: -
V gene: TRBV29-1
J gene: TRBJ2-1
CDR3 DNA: TGCAGCGTTGCTTCCCTCTACAATGAGCAGTTCTTC
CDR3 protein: CSVASLYNEQFF

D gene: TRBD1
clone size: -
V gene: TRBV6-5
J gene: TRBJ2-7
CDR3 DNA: TGTGCCAGCAGTTTCCGGGACAGGGTTGCCGAGCAGTACTTC
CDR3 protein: CASSFRDRVAEQYF

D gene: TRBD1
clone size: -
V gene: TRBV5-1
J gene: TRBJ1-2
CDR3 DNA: TGCGCCAGCAGCTCAGGACAGGGGGTTTACTATGGCTACACCTTC
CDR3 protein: CASSSGQGVYYGYTF

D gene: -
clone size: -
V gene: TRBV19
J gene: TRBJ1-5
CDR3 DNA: TGTGCCAGTAGTCAACCTACAGGGTTAGGTTGGGAACCCCAGCATTTT
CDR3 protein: CASSQPTGLGWEPQHF

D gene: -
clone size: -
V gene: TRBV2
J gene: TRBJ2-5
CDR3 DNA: TGTGCCAGCAGTGAACCCGGCCAAGAGACCCAGTACTTC
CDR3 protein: CASSEPGQETQYF

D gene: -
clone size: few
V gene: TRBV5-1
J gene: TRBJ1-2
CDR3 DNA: TGCGCCAGCAGCTTGGCTGGGTGGGAGCACTATGGCTACACCTTC
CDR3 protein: CASSLAGWEHYGYTF

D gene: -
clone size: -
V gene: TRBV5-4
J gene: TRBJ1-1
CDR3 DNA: TGTGCCAGCAGCCGCAACAGGGATTTTGGTGAAGCTTTCTTT
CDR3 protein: CASSRNRDFGEAFF

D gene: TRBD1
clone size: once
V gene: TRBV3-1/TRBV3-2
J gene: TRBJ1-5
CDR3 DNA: TGTGCCAGCAGCCAAGACGGGACAGCGAATCAGCCCCAGCATTTT
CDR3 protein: CASSQDGTANQPQHF

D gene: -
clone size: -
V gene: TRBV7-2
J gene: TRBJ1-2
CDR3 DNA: TGTGCCAGCTCGTCGGTCTATGGCTACACCTTC
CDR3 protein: CASSSVYGYTF

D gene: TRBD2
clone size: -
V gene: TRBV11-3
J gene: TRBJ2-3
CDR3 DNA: TGTGCCAGCAGCTTAGACTCGCGGGAGGGCCGGGATACGCAGTATTTT
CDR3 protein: CASSLDSREGRDTQYF

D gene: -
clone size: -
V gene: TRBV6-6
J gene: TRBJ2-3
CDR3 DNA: TGTGCCAGCGAGGGGGCAGATACGCAGTATTTT
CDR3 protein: CASEGADTQYF

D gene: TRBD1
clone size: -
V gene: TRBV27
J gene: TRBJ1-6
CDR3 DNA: TGTGCCAGCAGCCACGTTTTTGAGGGGGCACATAATTCACCCCTCCACTTT
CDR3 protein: CASSHVFEGAHNSPLHF

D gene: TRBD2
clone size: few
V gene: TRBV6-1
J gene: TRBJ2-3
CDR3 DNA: TGTGCCAGCAGTGACCCTGGACTAGCGGGAGCGGAAGATACGCAGTATTTT
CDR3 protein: CASSDPGLAGAEDTQYF

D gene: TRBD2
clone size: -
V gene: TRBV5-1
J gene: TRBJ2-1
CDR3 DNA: TGCGCCAGCAGCTTACTAGCGGGAGCTGCCAATGAGCAGTTCTTC
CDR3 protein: CASSLLAGAANEQFF

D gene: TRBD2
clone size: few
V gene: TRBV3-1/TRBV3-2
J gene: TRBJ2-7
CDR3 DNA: TGTGCCAGCAGCCAAGGACTAGCCCGGGAGCAGTACTTC
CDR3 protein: CASSQGLAREQYF

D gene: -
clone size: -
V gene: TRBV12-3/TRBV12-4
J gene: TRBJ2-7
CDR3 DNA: TGTGCCAGCAGTGCGGGACTGTACTACGAGCAGTACTTC
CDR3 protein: CASSAGLYYEQYF

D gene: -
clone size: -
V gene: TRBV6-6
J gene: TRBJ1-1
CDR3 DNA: TGTGCCAGCAGGGGCAGAAACACTGAAGCTTTCTTT
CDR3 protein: CASRGRNTEAFF